These 2 T cell receptor beta chains came from one sample sequenced in a study of blood T cell repertoires in COVID-19. Measured with immunoSEQ multiplex PCR; TCRdb has only the in-frame clones, and not every one. The table records about 210,000 clones, almost 85% of them present only once. The sample taken for sequencing was peripheral blood. Every receptor here comes from a woman in her 40s with acute or convalescent COVID-19.

V usage is TRBV6-5 and J usage is TRBJ2-7; tentative D call: TRBD2 (6 bases). V dropped 6 bases and J dropped 1 base, with 13 bases sitting between them. The CDR3 is 14 amino acids. Germline V gene data show CDR1 as MNHEY and CDR2 as SVGAGI. Here the CDR3 reads CASRQTGLSYEQYF. The CDR3 nucleotides are TGTGCCAGCAGGCAAACTGGACTATCCTACGAGCAGTACTTC.

The chain combines TRBV19 with TRBJ2-7, with D perhaps TRBD2 (6 bases). The CDR3 totals 15 residues. CDR1 and CDR2 (germline): LNHDA, SQIVND (reference sequence). Trimming took 8 bases from V and 2 from J, leaving 19 bases between them. DNA for the CDR3: TGTGCCAGTGGGACTCTGGGTAGCGGTCCCTACGAGCAGTACTTC. It codes for CASGTLGSGPYEQYF.